The present T cell receptor (beta chain) was sequenced within a study of T cell responses to AZD1222 COVID-19 vaccine. Study results and limitations: Increased Spike-specific TCR breadth and depth were observed after two AZD1222 doses. A mostly white British donor set with more females was recruited, and clonal diversity was possibly underestimated. Within unmutated variant regions lay the reported targets of nearly half of spike-specific TCRs.

Second doses at about 4 or about 12 weeks were pooled. Germline CDR1 SGHDT, CDR2 YYEEEE. V dropped 0 bases and J dropped 1 base, with 10 bases sitting between them. The length of the CDR3 is 15 residues. Some clones are missing from TCRdb's copy, which holds only in-frame ones; the method was immunoSEQ multiplex PCR. The table has about 150,000 clones, about 91% seen once. With regard to this clone: The antigen is undetermined.

The J gene is TRBJ1-1, the V gene TRBV5-6, with TRBD1 as a possible D gene (5 bases). Material: peripheral blood, obtained 28 days after the second AZD1222 dose. The receptor was isolated from an adult who received the AZD1222 COVID-19 vaccine. The CDR3 loop is CASSLGGSPNTEAFF. The CDR3 DNA sequence: TGTGCCAGCAGCTTGGGGGGGAGTCCGAACACTGAAGCTTTCTTT.